This TCR beta chain was obtained from a study of cytomegalovirus exposure and HLA in healthy donors. The PCR employed 60 Vbeta primers together with 13 Jbeta primers. TCRdb's copy holds only in-frame clones and misses some; the assay was immunoSEQ multiplex PCR. The sample contains 160,000 or so clones, 78% of which appear only once. In germline, CDR1 is MGHDK, CDR2 SYGVNS. This CDR3 spans 14 amino acids. The ends lost 3 bases at V and 3 bases at J; junction bases unmatched: 0. V is TRBV25-1 and J is TRBJ2-2; 8 nucleotides agree with TRBD1. The sequencing input was PBMCs. The TCR was taken from a woman aged 40 to 50 in good health and CMV-seronegative. This CDR3 reads CASSETGDTGELFF. The CDR3 bases are TGTGCCAGCAGTGAGACAGGGGACACCGGGGAGCTGTTTTTT.